The next 8 T cell receptor beta chains were all read from a single sample in a study of blood T cell repertoires in COVID-19. Profiling relied on immunoSEQ multiplex PCR, and the TCRdb table lists in-frame clones only, not all of them. The sample comprises some 250,000 clones, around 88% of which are singletons, and roughly 2% rests with the top ten. Sequenced input: peripheral blood. The receptors were sampled from a young man with active or convalescent COVID-19.

The rearrangement joins TRBV29-1 to TRBJ2-2, with 10 bases matching TRBD1. This CDR3 has 16 residues. Trimming cost V 7 bases and J 3 bases; bases outside gene matches: 11. Per germline, CDR1 SQVTM and CDR2 ANQGSEA. CDR3 in DNA: TGCAGCGGAGGGGGACAGGGGCAGAGGGACACCGGGGAGCTGTTTTTT. It is translated as CSGGGQGQRDTGELFF.

The rearrangement uses TRBV5-1 and TRBJ2-7; D is uncertain. The CDR3 has 14 residues. Germline CDR1 and CDR2: SGHRS and YFSETQ. V shed 2 bases and J shed 4 bases, with 13 bases lying between them. CDR3 DNA: TGCGCCAGCAGCTTTGAGCCATCCGGGTACGAGCAGTACTTC. It encodes CASSFEPSGYEQYF.

The chain employs TRBV9 and TRBJ1-1; tentative D call: TRBD1 (5 bases). The CDR3 spans 16 residues. The V gene's germline CDR1 is SGDLS and CDR2 YYNGEE. V was clipped by 3 bases and J by 0 bases, with 15 bases between them. The CDR3 here is CASSGGEQVMNTEAFF. Written as DNA, the CDR3 is TGTGCCAGCAGCGGGGGTGAACAGGTAATGAACACTGAAGCTTTCTTT.

The chain recombines TRBV19 with TRBJ1-5, with D perhaps TRBD1 (6 bases). Per the germline V gene, CDR1 is LNHDA and CDR2 is SQIVND (reference sequence). The CDR3 runs 15 residues. Deletions cut 3 bases from V and 6 bases from J, with 15 bases between. CDR3 nucleotides: TGTGCCAGTAGTATGGATCGTCAGGGGAGTCAGCCCCAGCATTTT. Encoded protein: CASSMDRQGSQPQHF.

This clone appeared a few times. V and J are TRBV7-9 and TRBJ2-7; weak D call: TRBD1 (6 bases). In germline, CDR1 is SEHNR, CDR2 FQNEAQ (reference sequence). V was shortened by 6 bases and J by 4 bases, with 10 bases between the two germline ends. CDR3 length: 12 residues. The CDR3 nucleotides are TGTGCCAGCAGACATCAGGGGTACGAGCAGTACTTC. This sequence encodes CASRHQGYEQYF.

The chain uses TRBV2 and TRBJ2-7; tentatively, D is TRBD2 (6 bases). V was trimmed by 10 bases and J by 6 bases, leaving 13 bases between them. The CDR3 loop spans 11 amino acids. Germline V gives CDR1 SNHLY, CDR2 FYNNEI. The CDR3 is CATTGEVEQYF. The CDR3, as DNA: TGTGCCACTACGGGGGAAGTCGAGCAGTACTTC.

J is TRBJ2-1 and V is TRBV4-1, with TRBD2 identical over 9 bases. CDR1 is MGHRA and CDR2 is YSYEKL in the germline V gene. The CDR3 runs 16 residues. V lost 4 bases and J lost 5; bases outside the gene matches: 9. This chain's CDR3 is CASSRVAGALNNEQFF. In nucleotides, the CDR3 is TGCGCCAGCAGCCGAGTAGCGGGGGCCTTAAACAATGAGCAGTTCTTC.

The CDR3 region is CASSPDRVHEKLFF. The DNA of the CDR3 is TGTGCCAGCAGCCCAGACCGGGTACATGAAAAACTGTTTTTT. The chain couples TRBV9 to TRBJ1-4; D uncertain. Germline CDR1 SGDLS, CDR2 YYNGEE. The CDR3 has 14 residues. The V end was cut by 4 bases, the J end by 6 bases, with 13 bases between.